These 5 T cell receptor beta chains were sequenced from one sample in a study of T-cell memory formation after mild COVID-19. TCRdb re-called the 5' RACE reads through MiXCR, storing one row per CDR3 protein. The sample lists 500,000 to 650,000 distinct CDR3 sequences, roughly 21% occurring once. Sequenced input: PBMCs or a T cell subset sorted from them (not recorded which). Receptors were obtained from an adult woman who had mild COVID-19 (a few samples of this study predate the infection). Cell type and time point are not known.

This sequence joins TRBV9 and TRBJ2-2; TRBD1 matches at 10 bases. V trimming: 3 bases; J trimming: 4 bases; junction bases outside the gene matches: 9. The CDR3 consists of 17 residues. The germline CDR1 and CDR2 sequences are SGDLS and YYNGEE. This CDR3 is CASSGLPGQGPTGELFF. The DNA for the CDR3 is TGTGCCAGCAGCGGGTTACCGGGACAGGGGCCCACCGGGGAGCTGTTTTTT.

J is TRBJ2-2 and V is TRBV29-1, with a possible D match to TRBD1 (8 bases). The V gene lost 4 bases and the J gene lost 6 bases, with 21 bases spanning the gap. The germline CDR1 and CDR2 sequences are SQVTM and ANQGSEA. The CDR3 contains 16 residues. The CDR3, as DNA: TGCAGCGTTGGGGGGGGACAGGTCTCTGTCCCCGGGGAGCTGTTTTTT. This translates into CSVGGGQVSVPGELFF.

The chain employs TRBV7-9 and TRBJ1-1, with a tentative D call TRBD1 (5 bases). This CDR3 comprises 12 residues. Germline assignment: CDR1 SEHNR and CDR2 FQNEAQ (reference sequence). Trimming removed 5 bases from V and 8 bases from J, with 12 bases in between. In DNA, the CDR3 is TGTGCCAGCAGCACTCGACAGATAGAAGCTTTCTTT. Its translation is CASSTRQIEAFF.

This clonotype was seen only a few times. The chain recombines TRBV18 with TRBJ2-3, with 8 positions matching TRBD1. The CDR3 covers 15 residues. From germline, CDR1 is KGHSH and CDR2 LQKENI. V trimming: 3 bases; J trimming: 3 bases; junction bases outside the gene matches: 5. The CDR3 region is CASSPDRAVTDTQYF. Written as DNA, the CDR3 is TGTGCCAGCTCACCGGACAGGGCCGTGACAGATACGCAGTATTTT.

The chain is built from TRBV15 and TRBJ1-1; D ambiguous. The V gene's germline CDR1 is LNHNV and CDR2 YYDKDF (reference sequence). CDR3 size: 15 residues. Deletions cut 1 base from V and 1 base from J, with 10 bases between. The CDR3 DNA reads as TGTGCCACCAGCAGAGTCACCGAGGGGAACACTGAAGCTTTCTTT. Amino acids: CATSRVTEGNTEAFF.